Presented here are 5 T cell receptor beta chains from one specimen sequenced in a study of identical twins. Via MiXCR, TCRdb re-called the 5' RACE reads, giving one row per CDR3 protein. The sample records 500,000 to 600,000 distinct CDR3 sequences, approximately 22% being singletons. These data were also filed under a second study, of T cells expressing NK-cell markers.

Specimen: CD4+ T cells sorted from blood. Every receptor here comes from a woman aged 18-35 years in good health.

The chain uses TRBV20-1 and TRBJ2-1, with a tentative D call TRBD1 (6 bases). Germline CDR1 and CDR2: DFQATT and SNEGSKA (reference sequence). The CDR3 has 13 amino acids. V shed 3 bases and J shed 14 bases, with 20 bases lying between them. The CDR3, as DNA: TGCAGTGCTAGCCCTCCGGGACAACAAAAGGAGTTCTTC. Translating it yields CSASPPGQQKEFF.

The chain uses TRBV20-1 and TRBJ1-4; D gene uncertain. V lost 3 bases to trimming and J lost 6 bases, with 14 bases between them. The CDR3 totals 14 residues. CDR1 is DFQATT and CDR2 is SNEGSKA in the germline V gene (reference sequence). The CDR3 region is CSASHRKRDEKLFF. CDR3 nucleotide sequence: TGCAGTGCTAGTCATCGGAAACGGGATGAAAAACTGTTTTTT.

The rearrangement uses TRBV7-6 and TRBJ2-1; D may be TRBD2 (6 bases). This CDR3 contains 15 residues. Trimming took off 3 bases at V and 10 bases at J, with 19 bases between the two ends. Germline loops: CDR1 SGHVS, CDR2 FNYEAQ. CDR3 nucleotide sequence: TGTGCCAGCAGCTTGCAGGCTAGCGCTTGGGCCGAGCAGTTCTTC. Translated, it gives CASSLQASAWAEQFF.

This chain joins TRBV12-3 or TRBV12-4 and TRBJ1-5; D gene ambiguous. The ends were cut back, 4 bases at V and 3 bases at J, with 7 bases in the middle. The CDR3 extends over 13 amino acids. The CDR3 sequence is CASSSGFNQPQHF. The CDR3 DNA follows: TGTGCCAGCAGTTCAGGTTTCAATCAGCCCCAGCATTTT.

This clonotype has only a few counts. The gene calls are TRBV6-5 and TRBJ2-7; D gene unclear. The CDR3 spans 16 residues. Germline CDR1 reads MNHEY; CDR2 reads SVGAGI. V lost 0 bases, J lost 4 bases, and 16 bases lay in between. This chain's CDR3 is CASSYSFPIGRYEQYF. DNA of the CDR3: TGTGCCAGCAGTTACTCGTTCCCCATCGGAAGGTACGAGCAGTACTTC.